These T cell receptor beta chains were read from a single sample in a study of blood T cell repertoires in COVID-19. Assay: immunoSEQ multiplex PCR; the TCRdb copy retains only in-frame clones and omits some. The sample yields 80,000 or so clones, approximately 82% seen once. Input material: peripheral blood. The receptors come from a man aged 55 to 70 with acute or convalescent COVID-19. The CDR3 runs from the conserved cysteine through the conserved F or W. The order of the fields is clone size, J gene, V gene, D gene, CDR3 protein, CDR3 DNA. The D gene is left open where the match is weak. A row's size may be missing; if present it is once, few, many or a size class.

NA,TRBJ2-1,TRBV2,NA,CASRLGGAHEQFF,TGTGCCAGCAGGTTAGGAGGGGCCCATGAGCAGTTCTTC
NA,TRBJ2-2,TRBV2,NA,CASREEPGELFF,TGTGCCAGCAGGGAGGAGCCCGGGGAGCTGTTTTTT
NA,TRBJ1-4,TRBV4-1,NA,CASSQVGRGREKLFF,TGCGCCAGCAGCCAAGTCGGCAGGGGTAGAGAAAAACTGTTTTTT
NA,TRBJ1-5,TRBV28,NA,CASSLGREYQPQHF,TGTGCCAGCAGTTTGGGGAGGGAATATCAGCCCCAGCATTTT
NA,TRBJ1-4,TRBV11-3,NA,CASSPTQGRPGEKLFF,TGTGCCAGCAGCCCGACGCAGGGGAGACCAGGTGAAAAACTGTTTTTT
NA,TRBJ2-5,TRBV5-1,TRBD1,CASSDYDRGGTETQYF,TGCGCCAGCAGCGATTACGACAGGGGCGGGACGGAGACCCAGTACTTC
few,TRBJ1-3,TRBV27,TRBD1,CASSRQGTGNTIYF,TGTGCCAGCAGTAGACAGGGAACTGGAAACACCATATATTTT
NA,TRBJ2-4,TRBV19,NA,CASSMQHRDIQYF,TGTGCCAGTAGTATGCAGCACCGGGACATTCAGTACTTC
NA,TRBJ2-7,TRBV7-2,TRBD2,CASSFTSGSYEQYF,TGTGCCAGCAGCTTTACTAGCGGGTCCTACGAGCAGTACTTC
few,TRBJ2-1,TRBV7-3,NA,CASSPRGAGFDEQFF,TGTGCCAGCAGCCCAAGGGGCGCAGGGTTCGATGAGCAGTTCTTC
NA,TRBJ2-1,TRBV5-1,TRBD2,CASHLAGGWDEQFF,TGCGCCAGCCATTTGGCGGGAGGGTGGGATGAGCAGTTCTTC
NA,TRBJ2-1,TRBV7-3,TRBD2,CASSLTLIAGVNEQFF,TGTGCCAGCAGCTTAACATTAATAGCGGGGGTCAATGAGCAGTTCTTC
NA,TRBJ2-7,TRBV2,TRBD2,CASNRGLSYEQYF,TGTGCCAGCAACCGGGGACTATCCTACGAGCAGTACTTC
few,TRBJ2-7,TRBV10-1,TRBD1,CASSPGQGHTYEQYF,TGCGCCAGCAGTCCTGGACAGGGTCATACCTACGAGCAGTACTTC
NA,TRBJ2-7,TRBV7-2,TRBD1,CASSPLQGYYEQYF,TGTGCCAGCAGCCCGTTACAGGGGTACTACGAGCAGTACTTC
NA,TRBJ1-6,TRBV9,NA,CASSVVGVGNSPLHF,TGTGCCAGCAGCGTAGTCGGGGTAGGGAATTCACCCCTCCACTTT
NA,TRBJ2-1,TRBV27,NA,CATFPFGTSYNEQFF,TGTGCCACCTTTCCATTCGGGACATCCTACAATGAGCAGTTCTTC
NA,TRBJ1-1,TRBV19,TRBD1,CASRTGTASTEAFF,TGTGCCAGTAGAACCGGGACAGCTTCTACTGAAGCTTTCTTT
NA,TRBJ1-2,TRBV7-2,TRBD1,CASSPGQGRNDGYTF,TGTGCCAGCAGCCCCGGACAGGGTAGGAATGATGGCTACACCTTC
few,TRBJ2-3,TRBV6-4,TRBD2,CASSGAGGTDTQYF,TGTGCCAGCAGTGGAGCGGGAGGCACAGATACGCAGTATTTT
NA,TRBJ2-7,TRBV7-9,NA,CASSPRQGPYEQYF,TGTGCCAGCAGTCCAAGGCAGGGCCCCTACGAGCAGTACTTC
NA,TRBJ2-5,TRBV5-1,TRBD2,CASSFGLAGAYQETQYF,TGCGCCAGCAGCTTCGGCCTAGCGGGGGCGTACCAAGAGACCCAGTACTTC
once,TRBJ2-5,TRBV28,TRBD1,CASSSQGSGQTQYF,TGTGCCAGCAGTTCACAGGGGTCCGGCCAGACCCAGTACTTC
NA,TRBJ2-3,TRBV5-4,TRBD1,CASSLRVTGLSTDTQYF,TGTGCCAGCAGCTTGAGAGTGACAGGGCTAAGCACAGATACGCAGTATTTT
NA,TRBJ1-2,TRBV9,NA,CASSETWDYGYTF,TGTGCCAGCAGCGAGACTTGGGACTATGGCTACACCTTC
NA,TRBJ1-6,TRBV2,TRBD1,CASRPRDRYPPLHF,TGTGCCAGCAGGCCCCGGGACAGGTACCCACCCCTCCACTTT
NA,TRBJ2-7,TRBV6-6,NA,CASVKDRRYEQYF,TGTGCCAGCGTAAAGGACAGACGCTACGAGCAGTACTTC
NA,TRBJ1-6,TRBV19,NA,CASSIQGSQSPLHF,TGTGCCAGTAGTATACAGGGGTCTCAGTCACCCCTCCACTTT
NA,TRBJ2-5,TRBV5-1,TRBD2,CASSASGTSGMETQYF,TGCGCCAGCAGCGCTTCCGGGACTAGCGGGATGGAGACCCAGTACTTC
NA,TRBJ1-2,TRBV29-1,NA,CSVVLNYGYTF,TGCAGCGTTGTATTAAACTATGGCTACACCTTC
NA,TRBJ2-7,TRBV21-1,NA,CASSSCGRGCYEQYF,TGTGCCAGCAGCAGCTGCGGCAGGGGATGCTACGAGCAGTACTTC
NA,TRBJ2-2,TRBV12-5,TRBD1,CASGLGQGRVPGELFF,TGTGCTAGTGGTTTGGGACAGGGCCGGGTACCCGGGGAGCTGTTTTTT
NA,TRBJ1-6,TRBV28,NA,CASSPSRANYSPLHF,TGTGCCAGCAGTCCCAGCAGGGCCAATTATTCACCCCTCCACTTT
once,TRBJ2-7,TRBV5-4,NA,CASSMMGARGSYEQYF,TGTGCCAGCAGCATGATGGGGGCGAGGGGATCGTACGAGCAGTACTTC
NA,TRBJ2-1,TRBV3-1/TRBV3-2,NA,CASSQGRGRVSEQFF,TGTGCCAGCAGCCAAGGCAGGGGAAGGGTCAGCGAGCAGTTCTTC
NA,TRBJ1-2,TRBV6-1,NA,CASSDQRTSYGYTF,TGTGCCAGCAGTGATCAACGGACTTCCTATGGCTACACCTTC
few,TRBJ1-5,TRBV12-3/TRBV12-4,TRBD1,CASSMTGKGPQHF,TGTGCCAGCAGTATGACAGGGAAGGGGCCCCAGCATTTT